This TCR beta chain was identified in a study of cytotoxic CD8 clonotypes in ibrutinib-treated CLL. Study-level findings and limits: Clonality measured at baseline exceeded age-matched healthy donors, tracking circulating CD8+ T-cell counts. Higher clonality was seen at ibrutinib response and a return toward baseline at progression. Public clonotypes were rare and shrank or held steady on treatment.

Target depth was 1 in 200,000 to 1 in 1 million T cells, about 10x per clonotype. TCRdb's table, derived via immunoSEQ multiplex PCR, lists solely in-frame clones and lacks some. The table has some 84,000 clones, around 84% seen once. This clone was detected only a few times. Its antigen is unidentified. CDR3 length: 15 amino acids. Trimming pared 1 base from V and 5 bases from J, leaving 14 bases between. The germline CDR1 and CDR2 sequences are MDHEN and SYDVKM. This material consisted of PBMCs, taken before ibrutinib treatment. The genes are TRBV28 and TRBJ1-2, with D possibly being TRBD1 (6 bases). This receptor was taken from a human donor with chronic lymphocytic leukemia. In DNA, the CDR3 is TGTGCCAGCAGTTTATCCCCAGGGGCTGGTTATGGCTACACCTTC. It translates to CASSLSPGAGYGYTF.